This T cell receptor beta chain was recovered during a study of blood T cells in healthy people across ages. In germline, CDR1 is SGHTA, CDR2 FQGNSA. The CDR3 is 11 amino acids. Trimming pared 5 bases from V and 13 bases from J, leaving 14 bases between. Total RNA, at least 6 micrograms per sample, was extracted from PBMCs. With a J-beta primer mix and a sample-barcoded 5' primer, a second PCR ran about 7 to 12 cycles. TCRdb re-called the 5' RACE reads through MiXCR, storing one row per CDR3 protein. The sample holds 1.5 million to 2 million distinct CDR3 sequences, approximately 28% seen once. This clonotype has only a few counts. Its antigen is unidentified. Study-level points and caveats: Across samples, TCR beta diversity tracked strongly with naive T cell percentage.

The sample was blood. This receptor was obtained from a woman in her thirties in good health. The chain has TRBV7-2 and TRBJ1-1; unclear D gene. The CDR3 protein is CASSQSRYLFF. The CDR3 DNA is TGTGCCAGCAGCCAGAGCCGATATCTTTTCTTT.